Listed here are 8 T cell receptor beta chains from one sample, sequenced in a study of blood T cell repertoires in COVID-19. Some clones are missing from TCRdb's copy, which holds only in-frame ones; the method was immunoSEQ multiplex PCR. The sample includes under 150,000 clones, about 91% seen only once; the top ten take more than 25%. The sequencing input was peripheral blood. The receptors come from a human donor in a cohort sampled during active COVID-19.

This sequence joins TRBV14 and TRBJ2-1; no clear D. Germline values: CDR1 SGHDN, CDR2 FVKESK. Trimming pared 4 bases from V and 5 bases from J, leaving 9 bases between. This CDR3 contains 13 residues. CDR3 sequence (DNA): TGTGCCAGCAGCCGTGGGCGTAACAATGAGCAGTTCTTC. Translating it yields CASSRGRNNEQFF.

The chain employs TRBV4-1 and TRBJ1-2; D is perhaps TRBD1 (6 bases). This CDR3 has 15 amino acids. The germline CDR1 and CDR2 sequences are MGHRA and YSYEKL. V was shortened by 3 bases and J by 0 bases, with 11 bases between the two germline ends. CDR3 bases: TGCGCCAGCAGCCAGGGGGCAGGCCCTAACTATGGCTACACCTTC. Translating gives CASSQGAGPNYGYTF.

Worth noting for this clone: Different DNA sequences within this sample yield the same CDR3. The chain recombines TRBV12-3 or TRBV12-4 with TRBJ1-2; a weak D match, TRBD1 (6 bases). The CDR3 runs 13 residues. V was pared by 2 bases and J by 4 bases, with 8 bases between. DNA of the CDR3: TGTGCCAGCAGTTTAAGAGGGGGCTATGGCTACACCTTC. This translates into CASSLRGGYGYTF.

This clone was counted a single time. The CDR3 here is CASSLVPDREYSEQYF. CDR3 nucleotide sequence: TGCGCCAGCAGCTTGGTTCCGGACAGGGAGTATAGCGAGCAGTACTTC. This chain links TRBV5-1 with TRBJ2-7, with 8 bases fitting TRBD1. Trimming at V came to 0 bases and at J to 6 bases, leaving 11 bases not matched to a gene. This CDR3 comprises 16 residues. Germline lookup yields CDR1 SGHRS and CDR2 YFSETQ.

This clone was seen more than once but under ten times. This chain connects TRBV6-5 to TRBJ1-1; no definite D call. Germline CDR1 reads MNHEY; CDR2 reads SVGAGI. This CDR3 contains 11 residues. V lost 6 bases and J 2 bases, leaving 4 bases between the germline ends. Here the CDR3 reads CASRTNTEAFF. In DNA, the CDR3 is TGTGCCAGCAGAACAAACACTGAAGCTTTCTTT.

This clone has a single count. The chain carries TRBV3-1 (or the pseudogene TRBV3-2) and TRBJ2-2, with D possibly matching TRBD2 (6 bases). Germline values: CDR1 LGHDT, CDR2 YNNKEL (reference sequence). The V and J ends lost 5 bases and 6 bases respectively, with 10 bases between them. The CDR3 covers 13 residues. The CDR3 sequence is CASSAREPGELFF. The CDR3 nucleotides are TGTGCCAGCAGCGCCCGGGAGCCCGGGGAGCTGTTTTTT.

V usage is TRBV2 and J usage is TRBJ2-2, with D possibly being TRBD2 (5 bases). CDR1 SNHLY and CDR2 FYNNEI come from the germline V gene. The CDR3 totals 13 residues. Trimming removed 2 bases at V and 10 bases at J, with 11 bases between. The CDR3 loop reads CASSERRVVELFF. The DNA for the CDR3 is TGTGCCAGCAGTGAAAGGCGGGTAGTGGAGCTGTTTTTT.

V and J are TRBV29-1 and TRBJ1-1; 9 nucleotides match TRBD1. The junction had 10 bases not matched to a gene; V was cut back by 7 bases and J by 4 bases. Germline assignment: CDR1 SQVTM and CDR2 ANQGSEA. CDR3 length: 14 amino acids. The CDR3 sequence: CSALTRTGVTEAFF. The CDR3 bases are TGCAGCGCCCTAACAAGGACAGGGGTCACTGAAGCTTTCTTT.